The 19 T cell receptor beta chains in this list originate from one sample, sequenced in a study of radiation and T cells in renal cell carcinoma. Libraries were prepared by immunoSEQ multiplex PCR; TCRdb keeps only in-frame clonotypes and omits some of them. In the table there are some 150,000 clones, around 90% of which are singletons. Specified time point: blood 2 weeks post-SBRT. Treatment denoted: 15 Gy SBRT to primary tumor, nephrectomy 4 weeks later. This specimen consisted of blood, obtained from a patient whose treatment included radiotherapy and nephrectomy. These receptors all stem from a woman in her forties or fifties with renal cell carcinoma.

This chain joins TRBV19 and TRBJ1-2; D remains unclear. The CDR3 has 12 residues. Trimming pared 6 bases from V and 4 bases from J, leaving 9 bases between. The germline V gene has CDR1 LNHDA and CDR2 SQIVND (reference sequence). The CDR3 region is CASSRRGYGYTF. The DNA of the CDR3 is TGTGCCAGTAGCCGCAGAGGCTATGGCTACACCTTC.

This chain links TRBV5-8 with TRBJ1-4, with TRBD1 matching 7 bases. This CDR3 contains 15 residues. The V gene's germline CDR1 is SGHTS and CDR2 YDEGEE. Germline trimming cut 6 bases from V and 4 bases from J; bases unmatched to any gene: 9. CDR3 sequence reads: CASTFPGTVNEKLFF. CDR3 coding DNA: TGTGCCAGCACTTTCCCCGGGACAGTTAATGAAAAACTGTTTTTT.

The chain joins TRBV5-1 to TRBJ2-2; 8 nucleotides agree with TRBD2. There are 16 residues in the CDR3. Germline V gene sequence: CDR1 SGHRS, CDR2 YFSETQ. V gave up 2 bases and J gave up 1 base; unmatched junction bases: 4. The CDR3: CASSLTAGENTGELFF. CDR3 DNA sequence: TGCGCCAGCAGCTTAACAGCGGGGGAGAACACCGGGGAGCTGTTTTTT.

This clone came up a few times. The rearrangement uses TRBV9 and TRBJ1-1, with D perhaps matching TRBD1 (6 bases). The CDR3 length is 12 residues. Germline CDR1 is SGDLS and CDR2 is YYNGEE. V lost 5 bases, J lost 10 bases, and 15 bases lay in between. The CDR3: CASSDQTGLAFF. The CDR3 DNA follows: TGTGCCAGCAGTGATCAAACAGGGTTAGCTTTCTTT.

The V gene is TRBV9, the J gene TRBJ2-3; 8 bases fit TRBD2. This CDR3 comprises 14 residues. Germline V gene data show CDR1 as SGDLS and CDR2 as YYNGEE. V shed 4 bases, J shed 6 bases, and the junction held 7 bases outside the gene matches. The DNA for the CDR3 is TGTGCCAGCAGCCGCGGGGGGCCGTGGGATACGCAGTATTTT. Residues: CASSRGGPWDTQYF.

V usage is TRBV4-3 and J usage is TRBJ1-2, with TRBD1 identical over 8 bases. The CDR3 length is 15 residues. The germline V gene encodes CDR1 LGHNA and CDR2 YSLEER. V lost 4 bases to trimming and J lost 3 bases; unmatched junction nucleotides: 7. CDR3 in amino acids: CASSPAGGEDYGYTF. CDR3 DNA sequence: TGCGCCAGCAGCCCCGCAGGGGGCGAGGACTATGGCTACACCTTC.

This clone was detected only once. The chain couples TRBV7-9 to TRBJ2-1, with a possible D match to TRBD1 (6 bases). From germline, CDR1 is SEHNR and CDR2 FQNEAQ (reference sequence). The CDR3 is 16 amino acids. Between the trimmed V and J ends, which lost 5 bases and 3 bases, there was a span of 17 bases. The CDR3 nucleotides read TGTGCCAGCAGCCTTCCTGACAGGCTACACTACAATGAGCAGTTCTTC. Amino acids: CASSLPDRLHYNEQFF.

Of note for this clone: The junction differs from germline at one of its ends, possibly a read error. The sample holds other DNA sequences that translate to the same CDR3. J is TRBJ1-1 and V is TRBV5-1; D not resolved. From germline, CDR1 is SGHRS and CDR2 YFSETQ. This CDR3 has 14 amino acids. DNA for the CDR3: TGTGCCAGCAGTCCGACGGGATTCAACACTGAAGCTTTCTTT. It codes for CASSPTGFNTEAFF. The full variable domain, completed using reference TRBV5-1 and TRBJ1-1, is KAGVTQTPRYLIKTRGQQVTLSCSPISGHRSVSWYQQTPGQGLQFLFEYFSETQRNKGNFPGRFSGRQFSNSRSEMNVSTLELGDSALYLCASSPTGFNTEAFFGQGTRLTVV.

About this clone: Within the sample, other DNA sequences also encode this same CDR3. The CDR3 spells CASSPPSYEQYF. CDR3 in DNA: TGTGCCAGCTCACCACCCAGCTACGAGCAGTACTTC. This sequence joins TRBV18 and TRBJ2-7; D unclear. CDR3 length: 12 residues. The germline CDR1 and CDR2 sequences are KGHSH and LQKENI. V shed 0 bases and J shed 3 bases, with 3 bases lying between them.

This chain connects TRBV7-9 to TRBJ1-1, with D uncertain. Trimming left V 5 bases short and J 0 bases short, with 10 bases between. Germline lookup yields CDR1 SEHNR and CDR2 FQNEAQ (reference sequence). The length of the CDR3 is 14 residues. As DNA, the CDR3 is TGTGCCAGCAGCCCTCTTTTACTGAACACTGAAGCTTTCTTT. The encoded protein is CASSPLLLNTEAFF.

J is TRBJ1-4 and V is TRBV10-2, with 9 bases matching TRBD1. This CDR3 has 14 amino acids. Germline-derived CDR1 and CDR2 are WSHSY and SAAADI. V was pared by 7 bases and J by 8 bases, with 8 bases of the junction left unmatched. DNA for the CDR3: TGCGCCAGCACCGGGACAGGGTGGAGGGAAAAACTGTTTTTT. Translated: CASTGTGWREKLFF.

Of note for this clone: Other DNA sequences from this sample encode an identical CDR3 as well. The CDR3 DNA reads TGTGCCAGCAGCGTAGCGGGGGGAGGATACAATGAGCAGTTCTTC. It yields the protein CASSVAGGGYNEQFF. V and J are TRBV9 and TRBJ2-1; 7 bases agree with TRBD2. The CDR3 runs 15 residues. Germline values: CDR1 SGDLS, CDR2 YYNGEE. Trimming removed 0 bases from V and 4 bases from J; junction bases left unmatched: 4.

This sequence joins TRBV27 and TRBJ1-6, with 9 bases lining up with TRBD1. This CDR3 has 17 residues. J lost 6 bases, V lost 7 bases, and 13 bases had no gene match. Germline V gene lookup returns CDR1 MNHEY and CDR2 SMNVEV (reference sequence). Here the CDR3 reads CASTFGLDRGINSPLHF. For the CDR3, the DNA is TGTGCCAGCACCTTTGGATTGGACAGGGGAATTAATTCACCCCTCCACTTT.

This clone has just one count. The chain uses TRBV9 and TRBJ1-5, with 9 bases that match TRBD1. Germline CDR1 reads SGDLS; CDR2 reads YYNGEE. The CDR3 is made up of 15 amino acids. The V gene end was trimmed by 0 bases and the J gene end by 10 bases; junction bases not matched to a gene: 8. Here the CDR3 reads CASSVGQGDINPQHF. Written as DNA, the CDR3 is TGTGCCAGCAGCGTAGGACAGGGGGATATAAATCCCCAGCATTTT.

The chain has TRBV18 and TRBJ1-2; D possibly corresponds to TRBD1 (5 bases). Deletions cut 3 bases from V and 0 bases from J, with 11 bases between. The germline V gene has CDR1 KGHSH and CDR2 LQKENI. The CDR3 contains 15 residues. As DNA, the CDR3 is TGTGCCAGCTCACCTACGACAGAAGCTAACTATGGCTACACCTTC. It specifies CASSPTTEANYGYTF. Together with reference TRBV18 and TRBJ1-2, the CDR3 gives the full variable domain: NAGVMQNPRHLVRRRGQEARLRCSPMKGHSHVYWYRQLPEEGLKFMVYLQKENIIDESGMPKERFSAEFPKEGPSILRIQQVVRGDSAAYFCASSPTTEANYGYTFGSGTRLTVV.

The genes are TRBV9 and TRBJ2-2; the D gene is possibly TRBD2 (7 bases). This CDR3 has 16 amino acids. CDR1 is SGDLS, CDR2 YYNGEE, per germline. With 7 bases removed from V and 1 base from J, the gap between germline ends came to 17 bases. DNA of the CDR3: TGTGCCAGCGGCTCCCGCGGGGGCTTGAACACCGGGGAGCTGTTTTTT. This translates into CASGSRGGLNTGELFF.

The chain uses TRBV7-9 and TRBJ1-1, with 10 bases identical to TRBD1. J lost 7 bases, V lost 8 bases, and 4 bases had no gene match. Germline V lookup: CDR1 SEHNR, CDR2 FQNEAQ (reference sequence). This CDR3 region has 12 residues. This chain's CDR3 is CASLGQGGEAFF. In nucleotides, the CDR3 is TGTGCCAGCCTTGGACAGGGGGGTGAAGCTTTCTTT.

This clone was counted a single time. The V call is TRBV7-9, the J call TRBJ2-1; tentatively, D is TRBD2 (6 bases). The CDR3 runs to 12 residues. Germline V CDR1 and CDR2: SEHNR, FQNEAQ (reference sequence). Trimming removed 2 bases from V and 8 bases from J, with 7 bases in between. The CDR3: CASSLWGDEQFF. As DNA, the CDR3 is TGTGCCAGCAGCTTATGGGGGGATGAGCAGTTCTTC.

The chain is built from TRBV7-9 and TRBJ1-4; no reliable D call. V was trimmed by 5 bases and J by 4 bases, leaving 14 bases between them. There are 15 residues in the CDR3. Germline V lookup: CDR1 SEHNR, CDR2 FQNEAQ (reference sequence). The CDR3 nucleotides are TGTGCCAGCAGCCTATCGACGACGGTTAATGAAAAACTGTTTTTT. Translating gives CASSLSTTVNEKLFF.